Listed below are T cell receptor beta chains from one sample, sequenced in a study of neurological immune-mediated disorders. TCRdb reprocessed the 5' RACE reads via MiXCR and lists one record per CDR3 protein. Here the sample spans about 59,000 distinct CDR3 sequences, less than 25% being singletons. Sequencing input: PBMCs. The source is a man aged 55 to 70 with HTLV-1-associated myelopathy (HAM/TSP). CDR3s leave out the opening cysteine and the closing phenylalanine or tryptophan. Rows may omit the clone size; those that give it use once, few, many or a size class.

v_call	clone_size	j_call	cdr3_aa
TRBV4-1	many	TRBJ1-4	ASSPPRDGNEKLF
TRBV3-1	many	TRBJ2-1	ASRAGQGAEQF
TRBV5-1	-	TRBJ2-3	ASSSTNGPDTQY
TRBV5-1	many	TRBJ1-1	ASSLYNSGVEAF
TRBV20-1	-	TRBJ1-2	RAQKNYGYT
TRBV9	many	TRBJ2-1	ASSPGLGAVLRSYNEQF
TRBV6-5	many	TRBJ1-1	ASSYNPRNTEAF
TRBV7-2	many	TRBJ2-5	ASSYIPNPGGAETQY
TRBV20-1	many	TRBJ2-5	SADREETQY
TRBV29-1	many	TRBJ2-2	SVVQGGGGELF
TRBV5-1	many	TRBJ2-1	ASSTGTSGRIGDNEQF
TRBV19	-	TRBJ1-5	ASSIKLGGASNQPQH
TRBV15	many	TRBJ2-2	ATGLAEYTGELF
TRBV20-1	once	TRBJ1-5	SARRTGAGNQPQH
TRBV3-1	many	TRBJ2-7	ASSQASGYEQY
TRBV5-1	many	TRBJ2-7	ASSLTGEAYEQY
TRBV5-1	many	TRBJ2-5	ASRRERERETQY
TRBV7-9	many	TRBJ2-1	ASSPLLAGNEQF
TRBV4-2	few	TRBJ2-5	ASSQAPEFQETQY
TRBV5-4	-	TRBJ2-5	ASSPGLLGETQY
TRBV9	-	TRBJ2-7	ASSPTSGSPEQY
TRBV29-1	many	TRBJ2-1	SVRGVHEQF
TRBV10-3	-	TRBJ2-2	AIRGQGGTGELF
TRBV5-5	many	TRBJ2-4	ASSDNMVKNIQY
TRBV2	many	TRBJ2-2	ASRDLPNTGELF
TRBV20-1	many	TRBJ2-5	SAMGAGGETQY
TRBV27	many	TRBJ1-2	ASSLSFGQGYGYT
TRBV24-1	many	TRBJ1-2	ATSGDTTNYGYT
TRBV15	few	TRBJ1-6	ATTRDRGGGSPLH
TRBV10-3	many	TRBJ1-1	AISGTPAEAF
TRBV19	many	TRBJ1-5	ASSMASSSNQPQH
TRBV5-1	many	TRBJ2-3	ASSGSGTRGDTQY
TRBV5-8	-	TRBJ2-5	ASSLRTQETQY
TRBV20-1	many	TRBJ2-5	SARSVNRGQETQY
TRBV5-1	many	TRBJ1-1	ASSLDGQLNTEAF
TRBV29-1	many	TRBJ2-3	SVDRGGLRDTQY
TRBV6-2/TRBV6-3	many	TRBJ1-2	ASSYSRGLRGYT
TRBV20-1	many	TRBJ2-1	SARAPQGEYNEQF
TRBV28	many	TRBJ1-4	ASSFPPNNEKLF
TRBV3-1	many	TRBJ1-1	ASSQGGRNTEAF
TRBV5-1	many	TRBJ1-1	ASSLDGGRGTEAF
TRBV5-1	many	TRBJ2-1	ASSPNSGKGEQF
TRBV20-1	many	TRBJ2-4	SARGGGPRNIQY
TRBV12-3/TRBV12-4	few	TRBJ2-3	ASLNAGGTDTQY
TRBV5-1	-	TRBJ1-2	ASSSLGSNYGYT
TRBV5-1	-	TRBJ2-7	ASSSRSGGYEQY
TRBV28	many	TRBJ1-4	ASKERFGTNEKLF
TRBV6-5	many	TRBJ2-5	ASSYGTFEETQY
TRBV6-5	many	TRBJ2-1	ASSYYGTMREGQNEQF
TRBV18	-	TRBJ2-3	ASSQRDSGSTDTQY
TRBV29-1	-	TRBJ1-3	SVEIRSGNTIY
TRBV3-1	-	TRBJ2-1	ASSRLSGGGNEQF
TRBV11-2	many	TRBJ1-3	ASSSSRSGNTIY
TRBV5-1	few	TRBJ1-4	ASSLEVTGPNEKLF
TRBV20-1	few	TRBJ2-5	SAGTSAETQY